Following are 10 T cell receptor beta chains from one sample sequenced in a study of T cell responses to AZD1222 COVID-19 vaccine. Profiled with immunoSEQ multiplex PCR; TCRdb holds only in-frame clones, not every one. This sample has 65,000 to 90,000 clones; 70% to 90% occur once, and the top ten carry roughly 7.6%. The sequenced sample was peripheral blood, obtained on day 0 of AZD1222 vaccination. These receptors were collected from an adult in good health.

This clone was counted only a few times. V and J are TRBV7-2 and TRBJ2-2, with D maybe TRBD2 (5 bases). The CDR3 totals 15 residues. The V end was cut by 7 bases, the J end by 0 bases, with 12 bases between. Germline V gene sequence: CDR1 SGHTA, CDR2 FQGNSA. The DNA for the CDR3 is TGTGCCAGCAACTTCGGACTGGCGAACACCGGGGAGCTGTTTTTT. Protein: CASNFGLANTGELFF.

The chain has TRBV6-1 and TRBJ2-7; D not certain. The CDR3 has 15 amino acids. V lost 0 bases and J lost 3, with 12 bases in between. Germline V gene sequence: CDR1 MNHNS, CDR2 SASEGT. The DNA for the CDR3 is TGTGCCAGCAGTGAAGCTCAACGGGTTAGCTACGAGCAGTACTTC. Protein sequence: CASSEAQRVSYEQYF.

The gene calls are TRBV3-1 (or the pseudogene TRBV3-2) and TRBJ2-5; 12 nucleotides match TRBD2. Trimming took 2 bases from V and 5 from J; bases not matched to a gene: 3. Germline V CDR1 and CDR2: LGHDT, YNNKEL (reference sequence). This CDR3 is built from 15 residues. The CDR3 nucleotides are TGTGCCAGCAGCCAACTAGCGGGGGGGCTGGAGACCCAGTACTTC. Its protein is CASSQLAGGLETQYF.

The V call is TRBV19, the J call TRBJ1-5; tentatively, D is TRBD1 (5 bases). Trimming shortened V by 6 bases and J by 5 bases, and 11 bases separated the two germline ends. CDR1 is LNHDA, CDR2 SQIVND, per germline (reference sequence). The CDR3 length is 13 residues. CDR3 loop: CASSGGRDQPQHF. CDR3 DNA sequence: TGTGCCAGTAGCGGGGGGAGGGATCAGCCCCAGCATTTT. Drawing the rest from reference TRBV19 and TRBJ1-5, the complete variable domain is DGGITQSPKYLFRKEGQNVTLSCEQNLNHDAMYWYRQDPGQGLRLIYYSQIVNDFQKGDIAEGYSVSREKKESFPLTVTSAQKNPTAFYLCASSGGRDQPQHFGDGTRLSIL.

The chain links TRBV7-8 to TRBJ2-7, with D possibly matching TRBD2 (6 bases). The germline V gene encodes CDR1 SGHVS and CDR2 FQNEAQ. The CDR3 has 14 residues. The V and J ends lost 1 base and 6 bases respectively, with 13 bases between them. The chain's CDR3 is CASSLDGGFGEQYF. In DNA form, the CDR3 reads TGTGCCAGCAGCTTAGATGGGGGGTTCGGCGAGCAGTACTTC.

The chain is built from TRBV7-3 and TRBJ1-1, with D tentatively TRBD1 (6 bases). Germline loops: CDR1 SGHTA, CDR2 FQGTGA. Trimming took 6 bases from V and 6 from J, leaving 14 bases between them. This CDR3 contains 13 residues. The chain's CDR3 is CASSPGAQAEAFF. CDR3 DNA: TGTGCCAGCAGTCCAGGGGCACAGGCTGAAGCTTTCTTT.

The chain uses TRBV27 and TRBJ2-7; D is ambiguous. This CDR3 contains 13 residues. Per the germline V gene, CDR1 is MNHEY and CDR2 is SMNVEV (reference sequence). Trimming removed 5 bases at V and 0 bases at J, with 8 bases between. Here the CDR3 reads CASSPPDSYEQYF. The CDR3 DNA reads TGTGCCAGCAGTCCTCCCGACTCCTACGAGCAGTACTTC.

CDR3: CARSLSGLTAETQYF. The CDR3 DNA follows: TGTGCCAGAAGCTTGTCGGGACTCACAGCGGAGACCCAGTACTTC. The chain uses TRBV5-3 and TRBJ2-5; weak D call: TRBD2 (6 bases). TRBV5-3 is an ORF, with its function uncertain. This CDR3 has 15 amino acids. V gave up 1 base and J gave up 5 bases, with 15 bases separating them.

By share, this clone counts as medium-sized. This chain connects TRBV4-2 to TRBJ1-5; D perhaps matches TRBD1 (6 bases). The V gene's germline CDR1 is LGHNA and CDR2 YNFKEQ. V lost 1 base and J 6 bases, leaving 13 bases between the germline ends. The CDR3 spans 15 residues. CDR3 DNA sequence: TGTGCCAGCAGCCAAGGGGCAGGGGCGGGTCAGCCCCAGCATTTT. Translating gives CASSQGAGAGQPQHF.

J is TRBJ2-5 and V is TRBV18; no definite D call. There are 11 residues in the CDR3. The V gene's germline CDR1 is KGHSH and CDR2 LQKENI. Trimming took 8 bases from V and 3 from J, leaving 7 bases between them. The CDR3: CASHQEETQYF. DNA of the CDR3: TGTGCCAGCCACCAAGAAGAGACCCAGTACTTC.